The 5 T cell receptor beta chains presented below share a single source sample, sequenced in a study of blood T cells in healthy people across ages. Together with a sample-barcoded 5' primer, a J-beta primer mix was included in a second PCR lasting about 7 to 12 cycles. TCRdb redid the calling of the 5' RACE reads with MiXCR, one entry per CDR3 protein. The repertoire holds around 1,600,000 distinct CDR3 sequences, 40% to 45% seen once, with just over 4% in the top ten. The sample consisted of blood. Receptors originate from a woman aged 18-30 years in good health.

The rearrangement uses TRBV20-1 and TRBJ2-1; no clear D gene. Germline loops: CDR1 DFQATT, CDR2 SNEGSKA (reference sequence). V was shortened by 1 base and J by 8 bases, with 15 bases between the two germline ends. The CDR3 sequence is 14 residues long. The CDR3 nucleotides are TGCAGTGCTAGAGTCGCTGTGTTGGGGTATGAGCAGTTCTTC. It yields the protein CSARVAVLGYEQFF.

In its sample, this clonotype was seen a few times. V gene TRBV5-1 combines with J gene TRBJ2-1; 14 bases align to TRBD2. Germline CDR1 and CDR2: SGHRS and YFSETQ. V shed 1 base and J 4 bases; nucleotides not matched to a gene: 4. The CDR3 has 17 amino acids. Here the CDR3 DNA reads TGCGCCAGCAGCTTGCACCGGACTAGCGGGGGGTACAATGAGCAGTTCTTC. Its translation is CASSLHRTSGGYNEQFF. The full variable domain, its missing parts supplied by reference TRBV5-1 and TRBJ2-1, is KAGVTQTPRYLIKTRGQQVTLSCSPISGHRSVSWYQQTPGQGLQFLFEYFSETQRNKGNFPGRFSGRQFSNSRSEMNVSTLELGDSALYLCASSLHRTSGGYNEQFFGPGTRLTVL.

This chain joins TRBV15 and TRBJ2-1; tentative D call: TRBD1 (5 bases). The end of the DNA aligns better with TRBJ2-7, so the J call may be wrong. The CDR3 spans 15 residues. CDR1 is LNHNV and CDR2 is YYDKDF in the germline V gene (reference sequence). The chain's CDR3 is CATSRNRGGYNEQYF. The CDR3 DNA follows: TGTGCCACCAGCAGAAATAGGGGCGGCTACAATGAGCAGTACTTC.

This sequence joins TRBV24-1 and TRBJ2-1; no definite D call. Germline CDR1 reads KGHDR; CDR2 reads SFDVKD. The CDR3 contains 15 residues. The V end was cut by 0 bases, the J end by 5 bases, with 10 bases between. The CDR3 spells CATSDLVRHNNEQFF. The CDR3 nucleotides read TGTGCCACCAGTGATTTGGTGCGGCACAACAATGAGCAGTTCTTC.

In regard to this clonotype: One junction end disagrees with the germline gene, perhaps due to a read error. The chain couples TRBV6-2 or TRBV6-3 to TRBJ1-1, with D unresolved. Germline CDR1 is MNHEY and CDR2 is SVGEGT. CDR3 size: 12 residues. The CDR3 nucleotides are TGTGCCAACAGTTCCCCATACACTGAAGCTTTCTTT. It encodes CANSSPYTEAFF.